One and the same sample provided the 2 T cell receptor beta chains below, sequenced in a study of blood T cell repertoires in COVID-19. Using immunoSEQ multiplex PCR, the repertoire was profiled, and TCRdb retains in-frame clones only, with some absent. The sample has about 130,000 clones, more than 85% seen once. The sample consisted of peripheral blood. The origin of the receptors is a man in his forties or fifties with COVID-19, enrolled during active disease.

This chain uses TRBV7-2 with TRBJ2-7; 8 positions agree with TRBD1. Germline lookup yields CDR1 SGHTA and CDR2 FQGNSA. This CDR3 comprises 14 residues. V lost 5 bases, J lost 2 bases, and 5 bases stayed unmatched. The CDR3 here is CASSPPDRAYEQYF. DNA of the CDR3: TGTGCCAGCAGCCCCCCGGACAGGGCCTACGAGCAGTACTTC.

This clone was observed once. DNA of the CDR3: TGCGCCAGCAGTGAATTGGCGGGAGGCACAGATACGCAGTATTTT. Encoded protein: CASSELAGGTDTQYF. This sequence joins TRBV10-2 and TRBJ2-3; 7 bases match TRBD2. Germline trimming cut 3 bases from V and 1 base from J; bases unmatched to any gene: 4. The CDR3 length is 15 residues. CDR1 and CDR2 (germline): WSHSY, SAAADI.